This T cell receptor beta chain was identified in a study of OX40 agonist ivuxolimab in advanced cancers. Study-wide points: Some nonresponders additionally presented with little normalized T-cell clonal expansion. CD4+ and CD8+ blood T cells expanded clonally by week 6 at 0.1 to 3.0 mg/kg.

Comment on this clone: What it recognizes is unknown.

CDR1 and CDR2 from the germline V gene are SGHTA and FQGNSA. Trimming took 3 bases from V and 6 from J, leaving 14 bases between them. The CDR3 runs 14 residues. Sequencing was performed with immunoSEQ multiplex PCR; in TCRdb, only in-frame clones are kept and a portion is missing. The data show around 26,000 clones, around 90% seen once. The receptor was isolated from an adult with an advanced solid tumor such as melanoma, head and neck, liver or kidney cancer. The V gene is TRBV7-2, the J gene TRBJ1-2, with a tentative D call TRBD1 (6 bases). The sample here was CD4+ or CD8+ T cells sorted from blood, taken in a trial of the OX40 agonist ivuxolimab. CDR3 DNA: TGTGCCAGCAGCTTGAGAGAAGGACAGAATGGCTACACCTTC. Translated, it gives CASSLREGQNGYTF.